A single sample gave rise to the 3 T cell receptor beta chains below, sequenced in a study of T cell changes during pregnancy in multiple sclerosis. Produced via immunoSEQ multiplex PCR; TCRdb's table is partial and in-frame only. The sample holds under 50,000 clones, 85% to 90% seen once. This material consisted of peripheral blood, taken in the first trimester of pregnancy. The source is a female donor in good health, enrolled as a control in a pregnancy study.

The CDR3 region has the DNA TGCGCCAGCAGCCGACTAGCGGGAGCCAGAGAGACCCAGTACTTC. Translation gives CASSRLAGARETQYF. This chain joins TRBV4-3 and TRBJ2-5; 12 nucleotides line up with TRBD2. CDR3 size: 15 residues. From germline, CDR1 is LGHNA and CDR2 YSLEER. V was clipped by 4 bases and J by 4 bases; unmatched bases: 4.

The chain has TRBV7-2 and TRBJ2-3; 7 bases map to TRBD2. This CDR3 contains 15 residues. Germline CDR1 is SGHTA and CDR2 is FQGNSA. V shed 1 base, J shed 1 base, and the junction held 2 bases outside the gene matches. The CDR3 reads CASSLVAGGTDTQYF. CDR3 DNA sequence: TGTGCCAGCAGCTTAGTCGCGGGAGGCACAGATACGCAGTATTTT.

This chain connects TRBV2 to TRBJ1-3; unclear D gene. Between the trimmed V and J ends, which lost 3 bases and 8 bases, there was a span of 8 bases. CDR1 and CDR2 from the germline V gene are SNHLY and FYNNEI. The CDR3 is 12 residues long. Written as DNA, the CDR3 is TGTGCCAGCAGTGACCCCAGGTACACCATATATTTT. It is translated as CASSDPRYTIYF.